These 2 T cell receptor beta chains share one sample of origin, sequenced in a study of blood T cell repertoires in COVID-19. Data came from immunoSEQ multiplex PCR; TCRdb stores just in-frame clones and leaves some out. The sample has some 140,000 clones, roughly nine tenths seen once. The sequenced sample was peripheral blood. Receptors were obtained from a man aged 50 to 60 with acute or convalescent COVID-19.

This chain connects TRBV2 to TRBJ2-5; D is perhaps TRBD1 (6 bases). V lost 6 bases, J lost 5 bases, and 19 bases lay in between. There are 15 residues in the CDR3. Germline V gene data show CDR1 as SNHLY and CDR2 as FYNNEI. CDR3 coding DNA: TGTGCCAGCAGAGCCTTAGGGGGACGGGCGGAGACCCAGTACTTC. It specifies CASRALGGRAETQYF.

This chain uses TRBV3-1 (or the pseudogene TRBV3-2) with TRBJ1-2; D unresolved. Trimming removed 4 bases from V and 7 bases from J, with 13 bases in between. CDR3 length equals 13 residues. Germline V gene data show CDR1 as LGHDT and CDR2 as YNNKEL (reference sequence). CDR3 DNA: TGTGCCAGCAGCCCCCACGCCGGTGGTGGCTACACCTTC. Translating it yields CASSPHAGGGYTF.